These T cell receptor beta chains were read from a single sample in a study of shared clonotypes between healthy human individuals. Clones were sequenced by immunoSEQ multiplex PCR, and TCRdb holds only the in-frame ones, with some missing. This table holds about 2,100,000 clones, 90% to 95% found once. Sequencing used naive CD8+ T cells from PBMCs. Source of these receptors: a man younger than 35 in good health. Some clones in this sample may be carry-over from other donors' samples. Both conserved end residues are part of each CDR3. Each record gives: J gene, clone size, D gene, V gene, CDR3 DNA, CDR3 protein. D genes are given only for firm matches. The size field is filled for only some rows; it gives once, few, many or a size class.

J: TRBJ2-2; size: -; D: -; V: TRBV19; DNA: TGTGCCAGTAGTATTGTGCGGGGGAACACCGGGGAGCTGTTTTTT; CDR3: CASSIVRGNTGELFF
J: TRBJ1-6; size: -; D: -; V: TRBV7-9; DNA: TGTGCCAGCACCCAAGGGTGGGATGCCGATTCACCCCTCCACTTT; CDR3: CASTQGWDADSPLHF
J: TRBJ2-5; size: -; D: -; V: TRBV14; DNA: TGTGCCAGCAGCCAAGGCCTATTCAAACAGGGCCCCCACGAGACCCAGTACTTC; CDR3: CASSQGLFKQGPHETQYF
J: TRBJ1-5; size: once; D: -; V: TRBV15; DNA: TGTGCCACCGCAGGTCGGCTCAATCAGCCCCAGCATTTT; CDR3: CATAGRLNQPQHF
J: TRBJ2-7; size: -; D: TRBD2; V: TRBV9; DNA: TGTGCCAGCAGCGCCTCGATATTGGGAGGGAGACCTTACGAGCAGTACTTC; CDR3: CASSASILGGRPYEQYF
J: TRBJ2-1; size: -; D: -; V: TRBV27; DNA: TGTGCCAGCAGTTTATTCAGTAACAATGAGCAGTTCTTC; CDR3: CASSLFSNNEQFF
J: TRBJ2-7; size: -; D: -; V: TRBV13; DNA: TGTGCCAGCAGCCCCAGGGTGGGTAGCCACGAGCAGTACTTC; CDR3: CASSPRVGSHEQYF
J: TRBJ2-7; size: -; D: TRBD2; V: TRBV7-8; DNA: TGTGCCAGCAGCTATGCGGTAGCGGGAGTGCCTGAGAACGAGCAGTACTTC; CDR3: CASSYAVAGVPENEQYF
J: TRBJ2-2; size: once; D: TRBD2; V: TRBV11-2; DNA: TGTGCCAGCAGCGCGACTAGCGGCCCGAACACCGGGGAGCTGTTTTTT; CDR3: CASSATSGPNTGELFF
J: TRBJ2-1; size: -; D: TRBD2; V: TRBV7-3; DNA: TGTGCCAGCAGCAATTATAGCGGGACCAATGAGCAGTTCTTC; CDR3: CASSNYSGTNEQFF
J: TRBJ2-7; size: once; D: -; V: TRBV5-1; DNA: TGCGCCAGCAGCTTACCGGGGGACGGCGAGCAGTACTTC; CDR3: CASSLPGDGEQYF
J: TRBJ1-3; size: few; D: TRBD1; V: TRBV6-6; DNA: TGTGCCAGCAGTGATACAGGGGGTCGGAACACCATATATTTT; CDR3: CASSDTGGRNTIYF
J: TRBJ2-7; size: -; D: -; V: TRBV9; DNA: TGTGCCAGCAGCGTAGCGGGAACCCCCTACGAGCAGTACTTC; CDR3: CASSVAGTPYEQYF
J: TRBJ1-4; size: -; D: TRBD1; V: TRBV18; DNA: TGTGCCAGCTCACTGAACACCGGGACAGGGACCAGAGAAAAACTGTTTTTT; CDR3: CASSLNTGTGTREKLFF
J: TRBJ1-2; size: -; D: -; V: TRBV9; DNA: TGTGCCAGCAGCGTAAATGACGCGGCTTTATGGGGCTACACCTTC; CDR3: CASSVNDAALWGYTF
J: TRBJ2-2; size: -; D: -; V: TRBV19; DNA: TGTGCCAGTTGCCCTCAAGCAGGGAACACCGGGGAGCTGTTTTTT; CDR3: CASCPQAGNTGELFF
J: TRBJ2-7; size: -; D: TRBD1; V: TRBV2; DNA: TGTGCCAGCAGTGACCCGGGACAGGGGAATTACGAGCAGTACTTC; CDR3: CASSDPGQGNYEQYF
J: TRBJ2-3; size: -; D: -; V: TRBV5-1; DNA: TGCGCCAGCAGCTTGTTCGAGCGGGCTACAGATACGCAGTATTTT; CDR3: CASSLFERATDTQYF
J: TRBJ2-7; size: -; D: -; V: TRBV4-1; DNA: TGCGCCAGCAGTTGGGACGACTCCTACGAGCAGTACTTC; CDR3: CASSWDDSYEQYF
J: TRBJ2-7; size: -; D: -; V: TRBV7-2; DNA: TGTGCCAGCAGCTTATCCCCGATAACGAGCTCCTACGAGCAGTACTTC; CDR3: CASSLSPITSSYEQYF
J: TRBJ2-3; size: -; D: -; V: TRBV13; DNA: TGTGCCAGCAGCTTAGCTAGCGCCTTCACAGATACGCAGTATTTT; CDR3: CASSLASAFTDTQYF
J: TRBJ2-7; size: -; D: TRBD2; V: TRBV28; DNA: TGTGCCAGTCAAGCGGGAGGCGAGCAGTACTTC; CDR3: CASQAGGEQYF
J: TRBJ1-1; size: -; D: TRBD1; V: TRBV27; DNA: TGTGCCAGCAGTAATCGACAGGGGGGTGGAACTGAAGCTTTCTTT; CDR3: CASSNRQGGGTEAFF
J: TRBJ1-5; size: -; D: -; V: TRBV7-8; DNA: TGTGCCAGCAGCTTATTGAGGGTCAACCAGCCCCAGCATTTT; CDR3: CASSLLRVNQPQHF
J: TRBJ2-6; size: -; D: -; V: TRBV4-3; DNA: TGCGCCAGCAGCCAAGGGCCGGTCTCTGGGGCCAACGTCCTGACTTTC; CDR3: CASSQGPVSGANVLTF
J: TRBJ1-3; size: -; D: -; V: TRBV18; DNA: TGTGCCAGCTCGACAGTCTCTGGAAACACCATATATTTT; CDR3: CASSTVSGNTIYF
J: TRBJ2-1; size: -; D: -; V: TRBV9; DNA: TGTGCCAGCAGCGTAGGGTACGGGAGTGCCTACAATGAGCAGTTCTTC; CDR3: CASSVGYGSAYNEQFF
J: TRBJ2-1; size: -; D: TRBD2; V: TRBV7-9; DNA: TGTGCCAGCAGCTTAGGGGTAGCGGGAGGGGTTGAGCAGTTCTTC; CDR3: CASSLGVAGGVEQFF
J: TRBJ2-1; size: -; D: TRBD2; V: TRBV4-2; DNA: TGTGCCAGCAGCCAAGGACAACTAGCGGGACTCAATGAGCAGTTCTTC; CDR3: CASSQGQLAGLNEQFF
J: TRBJ2-5; size: -; D: TRBD2; V: TRBV7-2; DNA: TGTGCCAGCAGCTTAGACCCCCCAAGCGGGAAGCAAGAGACCCAGTACTTC; CDR3: CASSLDPPSGKQETQYF
J: TRBJ1-2; size: -; D: -; V: TRBV7-2; DNA: TGTGCCAGCAGGTCCGACGGGACCCAGCGGGGCTACACCTTC; CDR3: CASRSDGTQRGYTF
J: TRBJ2-7; size: -; D: TRBD2; V: TRBV7-8; DNA: TGTGCCAGCAGCGCCCACGCCGGGACTACCCCCGAGCAGTACTTC; CDR3: CASSAHAGTTPEQYF
J: TRBJ2-5; size: -; D: TRBD2; V: TRBV7-2; DNA: TGTGCCAGCAGCCAAAAACCGGGACTAGCGGTTTATGCAGAGACCCAGTACTTC; CDR3: CASSQKPGLAVYAETQYF
J: TRBJ1-1; size: -; D: TRBD1; V: TRBV7-6; DNA: TGTGCCAGCAGCTCCAGGGGGGGAAACACTGAAGCTTTCTTT; CDR3: CASSSRGGNTEAFF
J: TRBJ2-1; size: -; D: -; V: TRBV29-1; DNA: TGCAGCGTTGAAGGGTTTTCTGGGGTCTTCTACAATGAGCAGTTCTTC; CDR3: CSVEGFSGVFYNEQFF
J: TRBJ2-7; size: -; D: -; V: TRBV7-8; DNA: TGTGCCAGCAGCTTATGGTCACCAAACTACGAGCAGTACTTC; CDR3: CASSLWSPNYEQYF
J: TRBJ2-1; size: -; D: TRBD2; V: TRBV13; DNA: TGTGCCAGCAGCCTTACCGGGACTAGCGGGAGGCCCCCCGGGGGGGTTGAGCAGTTCTTC; CDR3: CASSLTGTSGRPPGGVEQFF
J: TRBJ2-3; size: -; D: -; V: TRBV28; DNA: TGTGCCACCAACAGACTGGTCCCATCTAGCACAGATACGCAGTATTTT; CDR3: CATNRLVPSSTDTQYF